The 30 T cell receptor beta chains below were found in one sample sequenced in a study of T cell changes during pregnancy in multiple sclerosis. The data were produced by immunoSEQ multiplex PCR, yet TCRdb's version contains in-frame clones alone and is incomplete. The repertoire includes about 38,000 clones, around 91% of them detected once, and 6% to 7.5% sits in the top ten. Sequencing was performed on CD8+ T cells from peripheral blood mononuclear cells, taken in the second trimester of pregnancy. The origin of the receptors is a female donor with multiple sclerosis, enrolled in a pregnancy study.

The chain recombines TRBV5-4 with TRBJ2-1; D is possibly TRBD2 (7 bases). In germline, CDR1 is SGHNT, CDR2 YYREEE (reference sequence). V was trimmed by 5 bases and J by 8 bases, leaving 17 bases between them. The CDR3 totals 14 residues. The CDR3 region has the DNA TGTGCCAGCAGTCGGACTTGGGGGGGCGATGAGCAGTTCTTC. It specifies CASSRTWGGDEQFF.

This chain joins TRBV4-1 and TRBJ2-1, with a weak D call TRBD1 (5 bases). The CDR3 is 14 residues long. The germline V gene has CDR1 MGHRA and CDR2 YSYEKL. Trimming took off 5 bases at V and 6 bases at J, with 14 bases between the two ends. CDR3 loop: CASSIPGLINEQFF. In nucleotides, the CDR3 is TGCGCCAGCAGCATCCCAGGGCTCATCAATGAGCAGTTCTTC.

The rearrangement links TRBV2 to TRBJ2-7; D call uncertain. The CDR3 contains 12 residues. The germline gives CDR1 SNHLY, CDR2 FYNNEI. V gave up 3 bases and J gave up 4 bases, with 7 bases separating them. This chain's CDR3 is CASSEVLYEQYF. The CDR3 coding sequence is TGTGCCAGCAGTGAGGTACTGTACGAGCAGTACTTC. The whole variable domain, filled in from reference TRBV2 and TRBJ2-7, reads EPEVTQTPSHQVTQMGQEVILRCVPISNHLYFYWYRQILGQKVEFLVSFYNNEISEKSEIFDDQFSVERPDGSNFTLKIRSTKLEDSAMYFCASSEVLYEQYFGPGTRLTVT.

This chain links TRBV5-1 with TRBJ1-2, with D unresolved. This CDR3 region has 15 residues. The germline V gene encodes CDR1 SGHRS and CDR2 YFSETQ. The V end lost 2 bases, the J end lost 4 bases, and 15 bases lay between the germline ends. CDR3 loop: CASSFRREMGYGYTF. The CDR3 DNA is TGCGCCAGCAGCTTTCGCCGGGAAATGGGCTATGGCTACACCTTC.

The chain combines TRBV7-9 with TRBJ2-3; no reliable D call. The CDR3 is 13 amino acids. Per germline, CDR1 SEHNR and CDR2 FQNEAQ (reference sequence). The CDR3 loop is CAYWQANTDTQYF. DNA of the CDR3: TGTGCGTACTGGCAGGCAAACACAGATACGCAGTATTTT.

This clone has a single count. V and J are TRBV9 and TRBJ2-1; 13 bases map to TRBD2. The J segment lost 0 bases and the V segment lost 4 bases, leaving 7 bases of the junction unmatched. The CDR3 runs 18 residues. Germline-derived CDR1 and CDR2 are SGDLS and YYNGEE. The CDR3 loop reads CASSLGTSGNPSYNEQFF. CDR3 coding DNA: TGTGCCAGCAGCCTGGGGACTAGCGGGAATCCCTCCTACAATGAGCAGTTCTTC. The complete variable domain, with remaining parts taken from reference TRBV9 and TRBJ2-1, reads DSGVTQTPKHLITATGQRVTLRCSPRSGDLSVYWYQQSLDQGLQFLIQYYNGEERAKGNILERFSAQQFPDLHSELNLSSLELGDSALYFCASSLGTSGNPSYNEQFFGPGTRLTVL.

Only one count was recorded for this clone. The V call is TRBV6-1, the J call TRBJ2-7; D is perhaps TRBD1 (6 bases). The germline V gene has CDR1 MNHNS and CDR2 SASEGT. With 8 bases removed from V and 3 bases from J, the gap between germline ends came to 20 bases. The CDR3 covers 15 residues. The CDR3 here is CASRNRVGLIYEQYF. CDR3 DNA sequence: TGTGCCAGCCGCAACAGGGTTGGCCTTATCTACGAGCAGTACTTC.

The V and J genes are TRBV27 and TRBJ1-4; D is unclear. The germline V and J ends were trimmed by 0 bases and 8 bases, with 10 bases remaining between them. Germline CDR1 is MNHEY and CDR2 is SMNVEV (reference sequence). CDR3 size: 14 residues. The CDR3 reads CASSLSPSQEKLFF. The CDR3 DNA reads TGTGCCAGCAGTTTATCGCCGAGCCAAGAAAAACTGTTTTTT. Using reference TRBV27 and TRBJ1-4 for the parts outside the CDR3, the full variable domain is EAQVTQNPRYLITVTGKKLTVTCSQNMNHEYMSWYRQDPGLGLRQIYYSMNVEVTDKGDVPEGYKVSRKEKRNFPLILESPSPNQTSLYFCASSLSPSQEKLFFGSGTQLSVL.

The chain combines TRBV5-1 with TRBJ2-1; 8 bases line up with TRBD1. V was clipped by 1 base and J by 8 bases; unmatched bases: 5. CDR3 size: 14 residues. Germline CDR1 SGHRS, CDR2 YFSETQ. The CDR3 loop is CASSLYRGVDEQFF. Here the CDR3 DNA reads TGCGCCAGCAGCTTGTACAGGGGGGTGGATGAGCAGTTCTTC.

The genes are TRBV27 and TRBJ2-7; D perhaps matches TRBD1 (7 bases). Germline V gene sequence: CDR1 MNHEY, CDR2 SMNVEV (reference sequence). V was cut by 3 bases and J by 7 bases, with 13 bases left in between. The CDR3 extends over 13 amino acids. The CDR3 is CASSLRDSKEQYF. CDR3 coding DNA: TGTGCCAGCAGTTTGCGGGACAGCAAAGAGCAGTACTTC.

The chain employs TRBV7-7 and TRBJ2-2; 7 bases map to TRBD1. CDR1 is SSHAT and CDR2 is FNYEAQ in the germline V gene (reference sequence). V lost 1 base and J lost 5; bases outside the gene matches: 7. The CDR3 loop spans 16 amino acids. The CDR3 DNA sequence: TGTGCCAGCAGCTTAGTAGAGACAGGGTATACCGGGGAGCTGTTTTTT. Its translation: CASSLVETGYTGELFF.

V usage is TRBV7-9 and J usage is TRBJ1-2; no definite D call. V shed 5 bases and J shed 2 bases, with 15 bases lying between them. The germline gives CDR1 SEHNR, CDR2 FQNEAQ (reference sequence). This CDR3 region has 15 residues. The CDR3 bases are TGTGCCAGCAGCCATATTTTATCCAGGAACTATGGCTACACCTTC. This translates into CASSHILSRNYGYTF.

V and J are TRBV5-1 and TRBJ2-7; 7 bases match TRBD1. Trimming took 4 bases from V and 3 from J; bases not matched to a gene: 10. The CDR3 is made up of 15 amino acids. Germline V CDR1 and CDR2: SGHRS, YFSETQ. CDR3 protein: CASSLGPRQGYEQYF. The CDR3 nucleotides read TGCGCCAGCAGCCTTGGGCCTCGACAGGGCTACGAGCAGTACTTC.

This chain links TRBV19 with TRBJ1-6; D remains ambiguous. The V and J ends lost 1 base and 5 bases respectively, with 6 bases between them. The CDR3 is made up of 14 amino acids. Germline V lookup: CDR1 LNHDA, CDR2 SQIVND (reference sequence). CDR3 in amino acids: CASSIVFHNSPLHF. The CDR3 DNA reads TGTGCCAGTAGTATAGTCTTTCATAATTCACCCCTCCACTTT.

The chain combines TRBV15 with TRBJ1-1, with 8 bases fitting TRBD1. The CDR3 has 15 amino acids. J lost 2 bases, V lost 5 bases, and 7 bases had no gene match. CDR1 is LNHNV, CDR2 YYDKDF, per germline (reference sequence). The CDR3 spells CATSGGDRINTEAFF. DNA for the CDR3: TGTGCCACCAGCGGGGGGGACAGGATCAACACTGAAGCTTTCTTT.

The chain uses TRBV4-2 and TRBJ2-2, with 8 bases lining up with TRBD2. This CDR3 region has 19 residues. The germline V gene has CDR1 LGHNA and CDR2 YNFKEQ. The V gene end was trimmed by 0 bases and the J gene end by 1 base; junction bases not matched to a gene: 10. CDR3: CASSQDRVSGLGNTGELFF. CDR3 nucleotide sequence: TGTGCCAGCAGCCAAGATCGCGTCTCGGGACTAGGGAACACCGGGGAGCTGTTTTTT.

The chain joins TRBV7-9 to TRBJ1-1; TRBD1 matches at 9 bases. The CDR3 extends over 14 amino acids. Germline CDR1 SEHNR, CDR2 FQNEAQ (reference sequence). V lost 7 bases and J lost 11; bases outside the gene matches: 14. Written as DNA, the CDR3 is TGTGCCAGCAAGCTTCCCAGACAGGGGGTACTGGCTTTCTTT. Translated, it gives CASKLPRQGVLAFF.

The V gene is TRBV5-4, the J gene TRBJ2-7; weak D call: TRBD2 (6 bases). V was trimmed by 0 bases and J by 1 base, leaving 11 bases between them. Looked up from germline, CDR1 is SGHNT and CDR2 is YYREEE (reference sequence). The CDR3 covers 15 residues. CDR3 bases: TGTGCCAGCAGCTTGGAGGGCGGGGTTTCCTACGAGCAGTACTTC. Translated: CASSLEGGVSYEQYF.

The rearrangement uses TRBV5-8 and TRBJ1-5, with 9 bases matching TRBD1. The CDR3 runs 17 residues. CDR1 is SGHTS, CDR2 YDEGEE, per germline. J was trimmed by 0 bases and V by 4 bases; bases with no gene match: 8. For the CDR3, the DNA is TGTGCCAGCAGCCCGGGACAGGGACCCTATAGCAATCAGCCCCAGCATTTT. Protein sequence: CASSPGQGPYSNQPQHF.

The chain is built from TRBV27 and TRBJ1-5; 9 bases are shared with TRBD1. The CDR3 has 14 residues. The V and J ends lost 4 bases and 4 bases, in that order; junction bases with no gene match: 2. Germline-derived CDR1 and CDR2 are MNHEY and SMNVEV (reference sequence). The CDR3 spells CASSYGTGNQPQHF. The CDR3 coding sequence is TGTGCCAGCAGTTACGGGACAGGGAATCAGCCCCAGCATTTT.

V usage is TRBV7-2 and J usage is TRBJ1-1, with D hard to call. Germline V CDR1 and CDR2: SGHTA, FQGNSA. The CDR3 consists of 16 residues. The V end was cut by 3 bases, the J end by 1 base, with 15 bases between. CDR3 nucleotide sequence: TGTGCCAGCAGCTTTGCTGCCAGGACTTGGAACACTGAAGCTTTCTTT. Protein sequence: CASSFAARTWNTEAFF.

The rearrangement links TRBV4-3 to TRBJ2-7, with D maybe TRBD1 (5 bases). CDR3 length: 15 residues. The germline V and J ends were trimmed by 0 bases and 5 bases, with 14 bases remaining between them. Germline CDR1 reads LGHNA; CDR2 reads YSLEER. The CDR3 bases are TGCGCCAGCAGCCAAGACGGAGACAGCAGCGACGAGCAGTACTTC. Amino acid sequence: CASSQDGDSSDEQYF.

The J gene is TRBJ2-7, the V gene TRBV30; D not certain. CDR1 and CDR2 (germline): GTSNPN, SVGIG (reference sequence). Trimming left V 4 bases short and J 0 bases short, with 4 bases between. CDR3 size: 11 residues. CDR3 loop: CAWTVSYEQYF. The CDR3 bases are TGTGCCTGGACGGTCTCCTACGAGCAGTACTTC.

The chain has TRBV4-2 and TRBJ1-4, with D perhaps matching TRBD1 (5 bases). From germline, CDR1 is LGHNA and CDR2 YNFKEQ. The CDR3 length is 15 residues. V shed 0 bases and J shed 5 bases, with 10 bases lying between them. As DNA, the CDR3 is TGTGCCAGCAGCCAAGAGCGGGGGTGGAATGAAAAACTGTTTTTT. This encodes CASSQERGWNEKLFF.

This clone turned up a few times. V is TRBV27 and J is TRBJ1-1; TRBD1 might be the D (5 bases). The CDR3 is 15 amino acids. Germline-derived CDR1 and CDR2 are MNHEY and SMNVEV (reference sequence). Trimming left V 8 bases short and J 0 bases short, with 16 bases between. This CDR3 is CASLENRLMNTEAFF. For the CDR3, the DNA is TGTGCCAGCTTAGAAAACAGGCTCATGAACACTGAAGCTTTCTTT.

V and J are TRBV2 and TRBJ1-4; 7 positions match TRBD1. Looked up from germline, CDR1 is SNHLY and CDR2 is FYNNEI. The CDR3 covers 14 residues. V lost 8 bases and J lost 5; bases outside the gene matches: 8. CDR3 DNA: TGTGCCAGCGACCCCGGGACAGAGAATGAAAAACTGTTTTTT. It specifies CASDPGTENEKLFF.

This clone has more than one count but fewer than ten. The V and J genes are TRBV29-1 and TRBJ2-7, with D perhaps TRBD2 (6 bases). The CDR3 loop spans 15 amino acids. Germline CDR1 and CDR2: SQVTM and ANQGSEA. V lost 4 bases and J 2 bases, leaving 18 bases between the germline ends. The CDR3 loop is CSVVLLATVAYEQYF. DNA of the CDR3: TGCAGCGTTGTGCTTCTAGCGACGGTGGCCTACGAGCAGTACTTC.

The V and J genes are TRBV4-3 and TRBJ1-1, with D perhaps TRBD1 (5 bases). In germline, CDR1 is LGHNA, CDR2 YSLEER. The ends were cut back, 3 bases at V and 2 bases at J, with 10 bases in the middle. The CDR3 runs to 14 residues. CDR3 in DNA: TGCGCCAGCAGCCACCGGGGGGAAAACACTGAAGCTTTCTTT. Translating it yields CASSHRGENTEAFF.

This clone was found once. The V call is TRBV27, the J call TRBJ2-3; TRBD2 matches at 7 bases. The CDR3 totals 14 residues. The V and J ends lost 3 bases and 5 bases, in that order; junction bases with no gene match: 5. Germline CDR1 MNHEY, CDR2 SMNVEV (reference sequence). CDR3 sequence (DNA): TGTGCCAGCAGTTTGGGGGGGTGGGGAGATACGCAGTATTTT. Translation: CASSLGGWGDTQYF.

This clone was recorded only once. The chain links TRBV6-1 to TRBJ1-1; D is unclear. Looked up from germline, CDR1 is MNHNS and CDR2 is SASEGT. The CDR3 runs 16 residues. The V end was cut by 4 bases, the J end by 0 bases, with 15 bases between. In DNA, the CDR3 is TGTGCCAGCAGTGCCCAGGTTCGAATGATGAACACTGAAGCTTTCTTT. Translated: CASSAQVRMMNTEAFF.